This entry describes one T cell receptor (beta chain). The junction departs from germline at one end; a sequencing error may be responsible. The CDR3 is made up of 13 amino acids. Germline V gene data show CDR1 as PRHDT and CDR2 as FYEKMQ (reference sequence). These data belong to a study of T cell changes during pregnancy in multiple sclerosis. Here immunoSEQ multiplex PCR was the method, and the copy in TCRdb shows in-frame clones only, minus some. The sample consists of 35,000 to 45,000 clones, over 75% of them appearing once. This TCR derives from a female donor with multiple sclerosis, enrolled in a pregnancy study. The rearrangement links TRBV13 to TRBJ1-4, with D tentatively TRBD1 (5 bases). The sample was CD8+ T cells from peripheral blood mononuclear cells, taken in the first trimester of pregnancy. The CDR3 spells CASSSGRGDLSPF. The CDR3 region has the DNA TGTGCCAGCAGCTCAGGACGCGGGGACCTCTCCCCTTTT.